Listed below are T cell receptor beta chains from one sample, sequenced in a study of cytomegalovirus exposure and HLA in healthy donors. Here immunoSEQ multiplex PCR was the method, and the copy in TCRdb shows in-frame clones only, minus some. The repertoire includes tens of thousands of clones, approximately 78% of them detected once, and 3.5% to 5.5% sits in the top ten. The sample consisted of PBMCs. The origin of the receptors is a man aged 35 to 55 in good health and CMV-seronegative. CDR3s include the opening cysteine and the closing phenylalanine or tryptophan. Fields, in order: clone size, V gene, J gene, D gene, CDR3 protein, CDR3 DNA. A D gene is named only where the DNA matches it firmly. Clone sizes are given selectively: once, few, many, or a class where the clone is expanded.

>few|TRBV6-1|TRBJ2-2|.
CASSELRNTGELFF
TGTGCCAGCAGTGAACTTCGGAACACCGGGGAGCTGTTTTTT
>.|TRBV20-1|TRBJ2-1|.
CRSDGLNEQFF
TGCCGGTCTGACGGACTCAATGAGCAGTTCTTC
>.|TRBV5-1|TRBJ1-1|.
CASSGGGMNTEAFF
TGCGCCAGCAGCGGGGGGGGAATGAACACTGAAGCTTTCTTT
>once|TRBV2|TRBJ1-1|.
CASSEEGYRVGTEAFF
TGTGCCAGCAGTGAAGAGGGCTACAGGGTCGGGACTGAAGCTTTCTTT
>.|TRBV10-3|TRBJ2-3|TRBD1
CAISEFWTGAFTDTQYF
TGTGCCATCAGTGAGTTTTGGACAGGGGCTTTCACAGATACGCAGTATTTT
>.|TRBV28|TRBJ1-2|.
CAILPVGQSKGGYTF
TGTGCCATCCTCCCGGTTGGACAGAGTAAAGGTGGCTACACCTTC
>few|TRBV2|TRBJ2-5|.
CASSLDRIQETQYF
TGTGCCAGCAGTCTCGACAGGATCCAAGAGACCCAGTACTTC
>.|TRBV6-1|TRBJ1-1|.
CASSEGHTNTEAFF
TGTGCCAGCAGTGAGGGACACACGAACACTGAAGCTTTCTTT
>.|TRBV4-2|TRBJ1-3|.
CASSQAVSHDSGNTIYF
TGTGCCAGCAGCCAAGCAGTTTCGCACGACTCTGGAAACACCATATATTTT
>.|TRBV28|TRBJ2-7|TRBD1
CASQNRGQPYEQYF
TGTGCCAGCCAAAACCGGGGACAGCCGTACGAGCAGTACTTC
>.|TRBV4-3|TRBJ2-2|.
CASSQDPGTNTGELFF
TGCGCCAGCAGCCAAGACCCAGGGACGAACACCGGGGAGCTGTTTTTT
>.|TRBV5-6|TRBJ1-2|TRBD1
CASSSQGAGGYTF
TGTGCCAGCAGCTCACAGGGGGCAGGTGGCTACACCTTC
>.|TRBV18|TRBJ2-7|.
CASSQEDRTYEQYF
TGTGCCAGCTCACAAGAGGACAGAACCTACGAGCAGTACTTC
>.|TRBV28|TRBJ2-3|.
CASSTDSPSYTQYF
TGTGCCAGCAGTACGGACTCCCCCAGTTATACGCAGTATTTT
>.|TRBV7-2|TRBJ2-3|TRBD2
CASSFGRGTSGRLDTQYF
TGTGCCAGCAGCTTCGGGAGGGGGACTAGCGGGAGGTTGGATACGCAGTATTTT
>.|TRBV19|TRBJ1-2|TRBD1
CASTRDRGNYGYTF
TGTGCCAGTACCCGGGACAGGGGGAACTATGGCTACACCTTC
>few|TRBV5-1|TRBJ2-5|TRBD2
CASSFPREGLQETQYF
TGCGCCAGCAGCTTCCCGCGGGAGGGCCTCCAAGAGACCCAGTACTTC
>.|TRBV5-4|TRBJ2-7|.
CAVTYSYEQYF
TGTGCGGTCACTTACTCCTACGAGCAGTACTTC
>.|TRBV19|TRBJ1-1|.
CASSLDRPTGAFF
TGTGCCAGTAGTCTTGACAGGCCCACTGGAGCTTTCTTT
>once|TRBV7-2|TRBJ2-1|TRBD2
CASSLGGRADNEQFF
TGTGCCAGCAGCTTAGGTGGGAGGGCCGACAATGAGCAGTTCTTC
>.|TRBV4-2|TRBJ2-1|.
CASSQERRSYNEQFF
TGTGCCAGCAGCCAAGAGCGGAGATCCTACAATGAGCAGTTCTTC
>.|TRBV4-3|TRBJ1-4|.
CASSQEFMTGGVLFF
TGCGCCAGCAGCCAAGAATTTATGACCGGAGGGGTACTGTTTTTT
>few|TRBV7-9|TRBJ2-1|TRBD1
CASSLGQGYNEQFF
TGTGCCAGCAGCTTGGGACAGGGGTACAATGAGCAGTTCTTC
>.|TRBV7-9|TRBJ2-7|.
CASRAGSHEQYF
TGTGCCAGCAGGGCCGGGAGCCACGAGCAGTACTTC
>.|TRBV29-1|TRBJ2-7|TRBD2
CSGLAGPYEQYF
TGCAGCGGGTTAGCGGGACCCTACGAGCAGTACTTC
>.|TRBV13|TRBJ1-2|.
CASSLGGRLEDGYTF
TGTGCCAGCAGCTTAGGTGGCCGCCTGGAGGACGGCTACACCTTC
>.|TRBV19|TRBJ2-6|.
CASSIEEGLGSGANVLTF
TGTGCCAGTAGTATTGAGGAGGGTTTAGGCTCTGGGGCCAACGTCCTGACTTTC
>.|TRBV30|TRBJ1-3|.
CAWSVSYGNTIYF
TGTGCCTGGAGTGTATCGTATGGAAACACCATATATTTT
>.|TRBV7-2|TRBJ2-5|TRBD1
CASSFDRGSEETQYF
TGTGCCAGCAGCTTCGACAGGGGGTCAGAAGAGACCCAGTACTTC
>few|TRBV11-3|TRBJ2-2|.
CASSLARTGELFF
TGTGCCAGCAGCTTAGCCAGGACCGGGGAGCTGTTTTTT
>.|TRBV29-1|TRBJ2-2|TRBD1
CSVEIPGGLNTGELFF
TGCAGCGTTGAAATCCCAGGGGGCCTGAACACCGGGGAGCTGTTTTTT
>once|TRBV28|TRBJ1-3|.
CASSLLSGSGNTIYF
TGTGCCAGCAGTTTATTATCAGGGTCTGGAAACACCATATATTTT
>once|TRBV25-1|TRBJ2-1|TRBD2
CVSGLALCTPDYNEQFF
TGTGTCAGCGGACTAGCCCTTTGTACCCCCGACTACAATGAGCAGTTCTTC
>.|TRBV6-5|TRBJ1-1|.
CASSPEPQEGTEAFF
TGTGCCAGCAGTCCAGAACCACAGGAGGGCACTGAAGCTTTCTTT
>.|TRBV19|TRBJ1-4|TRBD1
CASSHRDRGQSEKLFF
TGTGCCAGTAGTCACCGGGACAGGGGGCAATCGGAAAAACTGTTTTTT
>.|TRBV9|TRBJ2-7|.
CASSLRQTNYEQYF
TGTGCCAGCAGCCTCCGACAGACCAACTACGAGCAGTACTTC
>few|TRBV6-6|TRBJ2-3|.
CASSSVAVSTDTQYF
TGTGCCAGCAGTTCAGTAGCGGTTAGCACAGATACGCAGTATTTT
>once|TRBV9|TRBJ2-3|.
CASTFGGVGDTQYF
TGTGCCAGCACTTTTGGAGGAGTCGGAGATACGCAGTATTTT
>once|TRBV7-9|TRBJ2-1|TRBD2
CASSTSGRAHNEQFF
TGTGCCAGCAGCACTAGCGGGAGGGCTCACAATGAGCAGTTCTTC
>.|TRBV12-5|TRBJ2-1|TRBD2
CASGAGTSGGNEQFF
TGTGCTAGTGGGGCCGGGACTAGCGGCGGGAATGAGCAGTTCTTC
>.|TRBV30|TRBJ2-5|TRBD1
CAWSNRDRDLQYF
TGTGCCTGGAGTAACCGGGACAGGGATCTTCAGTACTTC
>once|TRBV6-5|TRBJ2-6|.
CASSYGRAGANVLTF
TGTGCCAGCAGTTACGGCCGGGCTGGGGCCAACGTCCTGACTTTC
>.|TRBV14|TRBJ2-5|.
CASSPGALPQETQYF
TGTGCCAGCAGCCCAGGCGCCCTTCCCCAAGAGACCCAGTACTTC
>.|TRBV7-9|TRBJ1-1|.
CASSLGDIRNTEAFF
TGTGCCAGCAGCTTAGGGGACATAAGGAACACTGAAGCTTTCTTT
>.|TRBV27|TRBJ1-2|TRBD1
CASSSPGTGGVYGYTF
TGTGCCAGCAGTTCCCCTGGGACAGGGGGCGTCTATGGCTACACCTTC
>.|TRBV7-2|TRBJ2-2|.
CASSLGTLLTGELFF
TGTGCCAGCAGCTTAGGGACACTCCTCACCGGGGAGCTGTTTTTT
>.|TRBV10-3|TRBJ2-2|TRBD1
CAISFKPGQGDTGELFF
TGTGCCATCAGTTTTAAACCGGGACAGGGGGACACCGGGGAGCTGTTTTTT
>.|TRBV4-1|TRBJ2-2|TRBD2
CASSQGLAANTGELFF
TGCGCCAGCAGCCAGGGACTAGCGGCGAACACCGGGGAGCTGTTTTTT
>.|TRBV27|TRBJ2-7|TRBD2
CASRNSGRNYEQYF
TGTGCCAGCAGGAACAGCGGGAGGAACTACGAGCAGTACTTC